This T cell receptor (beta chain) was captured in a study of shared clonotypes between healthy human individuals. Study details: Sampling drew on donors who were a couple of women and three men aged 18 to 49.

Trimming stripped 0 bases from V and 8 bases from J, with 16 bases between. The germline CDR1 and CDR2 sequences are MNHNS and SASEGT. The CDR3 is 15 amino acids. Study-level findings and limits: Generation probabilities were higher for clonotypes shared across all four sorted-subset donors than for unshared ones.

Deep was the level at which the assay was run. Clones were sequenced by immunoSEQ multiplex PCR, and TCRdb holds only the in-frame ones, with some missing. The sample consists of more than 900,000 clones, 75% to 80% of them appearing once. A note on this clone: The antigen remains undetermined.

J is TRBJ1-2 and V is TRBV6-1; tentative D call: TRBD1 (6 bases). Sequencing used memory CD4+ T cells from PBMCs. Specified subset: CD45RA-negative fraction. The TCR comes from a man aged 18 to 35 in good health. Some clones in this sample may be carry-over from other donors' samples. Here the CDR3 reads CASSEAYLVGGGYTF. As DNA, the CDR3 is TGTGCCAGCAGTGAAGCGTACCTGGTAGGGGGAGGCTACACCTTC.